This is a list of T cell receptor beta chains from one sample in a study of blood T cell repertoires in COVID-19. Some clones are missing from TCRdb's copy, which holds only in-frame ones; the method was immunoSEQ multiplex PCR. This sample has some 420,000 clones, with around 91% found just once. The sample was PBMCs or T cells enriched from blood (not recorded which). These receptors all stem from a man between 25 and 39 years old who had recovered from COVID-19. Each CDR3 is given without its conserved first and last residue. Fields, in order: CDR3 protein, D gene, V gene, J gene. The D gene is left open where the match is weak.

cdr3_aa: ASSQEGYGYT
d_call: NA
v_call: TRBV19
j_call: TRBJ1-2

cdr3_aa: ASSVHRTGDGYT
d_call: TRBD1
v_call: TRBV5-8
j_call: TRBJ1-2

cdr3_aa: ASSPGVNSPLH
d_call: NA
v_call: TRBV4-1
j_call: TRBJ1-6

cdr3_aa: ASSPSGSTDTQY
d_call: NA
v_call: TRBV7-9
j_call: TRBJ2-3

cdr3_aa: ASSRREKSTYEQY
d_call: NA
v_call: TRBV23-1
j_call: TRBJ2-7

cdr3_aa: ASSLSGRAYDEQY
d_call: TRBD2
v_call: TRBV19
j_call: TRBJ2-7

cdr3_aa: ASSVVSIRDYGYT
d_call: NA
v_call: TRBV6-4
j_call: TRBJ1-2

cdr3_aa: ASTTSLNTEAF
d_call: NA
v_call: TRBV18
j_call: TRBJ1-1

cdr3_aa: ASSIGRDRKNTEAF
d_call: TRBD1
v_call: TRBV19
j_call: TRBJ1-1

cdr3_aa: ASNGQHSYEQY
d_call: NA
v_call: TRBV2
j_call: TRBJ2-7

cdr3_aa: ASRRQGRETQY
d_call: TRBD1
v_call: TRBV28
j_call: TRBJ2-5

cdr3_aa: SAPGQGARGYT
d_call: TRBD1
v_call: TRBV29-1
j_call: TRBJ1-2

cdr3_aa: SVDTGDLRYGYT
d_call: NA
v_call: TRBV29-1
j_call: TRBJ1-2

cdr3_aa: ASSPSGDSNTGELF
d_call: NA
v_call: TRBV18
j_call: TRBJ2-2

cdr3_aa: ATSSGEQVNTGELF
d_call: NA
v_call: TRBV15
j_call: TRBJ2-2

cdr3_aa: ASRPQEYSGNTIY
d_call: NA
v_call: TRBV5-1
j_call: TRBJ1-3

cdr3_aa: ASSPQVASTDTQY
d_call: NA
v_call: TRBV9
j_call: TRBJ2-3

cdr3_aa: ASTVGLYYNEQF
d_call: TRBD2
v_call: TRBV19
j_call: TRBJ2-1

cdr3_aa: ASSAVDRRNYGYT
d_call: NA
v_call: TRBV21-1
j_call: TRBJ1-2

cdr3_aa: ASSPPKGVGF
d_call: NA
v_call: TRBV7-2
j_call: TRBJ1-2

cdr3_aa: ASSQGSITNYGYT
d_call: NA
v_call: TRBV4-1
j_call: TRBJ1-2

cdr3_aa: ASSLQGARGTEAF
d_call: TRBD1
v_call: TRBV25-1
j_call: TRBJ1-1

cdr3_aa: ASSPGTTGLGANVLT
d_call: TRBD1
v_call: TRBV9
j_call: TRBJ2-6

cdr3_aa: ASSQERRTGELF
d_call: NA
v_call: TRBV14
j_call: TRBJ2-2

cdr3_aa: ASSLSRAYGYT
d_call: NA
v_call: TRBV28
j_call: TRBJ1-2

cdr3_aa: ASRSRETSGELF
d_call: NA
v_call: TRBV19
j_call: TRBJ2-2

cdr3_aa: SVETGQGFYEQY
d_call: TRBD1
v_call: TRBV29-1
j_call: TRBJ2-7

cdr3_aa: ASSFLTKPYEQY
d_call: NA
v_call: TRBV28
j_call: TRBJ2-7

cdr3_aa: SVTRGSYEQY
d_call: NA
v_call: TRBV29-1
j_call: TRBJ2-7

cdr3_aa: ASSPPMRVYVTGELF
d_call: NA
v_call: TRBV18
j_call: TRBJ2-2

cdr3_aa: ASSLWGTGGNEQY
d_call: TRBD1
v_call: TRBV27
j_call: TRBJ2-7

cdr3_aa: ASSSPGTGFSANTEAF
d_call: NA
v_call: TRBV27
j_call: TRBJ1-1

cdr3_aa: ASSLLPAAADYNEQF
d_call: NA
v_call: TRBV7-3
j_call: TRBJ2-1

cdr3_aa: ASRAGHPPGNTIY
d_call: NA
v_call: TRBV11-3
j_call: TRBJ1-3

cdr3_aa: ASSPGATNEKLF
d_call: NA
v_call: TRBV18
j_call: TRBJ1-4

cdr3_aa: SVELAGGPAVPQF
d_call: TRBD2
v_call: TRBV29-1
j_call: TRBJ2-1

cdr3_aa: ASRRGASTNYEQY
d_call: NA
v_call: TRBV3-1/TRBV3-2
j_call: TRBJ2-7

cdr3_aa: ACQLNTEAF
d_call: NA
v_call: TRBV30
j_call: TRBJ1-1

cdr3_aa: ASRTSGRASNTGELF
d_call: TRBD2
v_call: TRBV19
j_call: TRBJ2-2

cdr3_aa: ASSRTSPGANVLT
d_call: NA
v_call: TRBV19
j_call: TRBJ2-6

cdr3_aa: ASSPGTSGSTDTQY
d_call: TRBD2
v_call: TRBV18
j_call: TRBJ2-3

cdr3_aa: ASSRGYEQY
d_call: NA
v_call: TRBV28
j_call: TRBJ2-7

cdr3_aa: ASSSRELNQPQH
d_call: NA
v_call: TRBV13
j_call: TRBJ1-5

cdr3_aa: ASRPPGQGVGEQY
d_call: TRBD1
v_call: TRBV5-5
j_call: TRBJ2-7

cdr3_aa: ASQRHRGNQPQH
d_call: TRBD1
v_call: TRBV28
j_call: TRBJ1-5

cdr3_aa: ASSLVAGGVEQY
d_call: TRBD2
v_call: TRBV7-8
j_call: TRBJ2-7